Below, one T cell receptor (beta chain) is given with its context. Its antigen remains undetermined. Base qualities are not provided; no much larger clone lies one nucleotide away. The data were taken from a study of T cell changes during pregnancy in multiple sclerosis (dated by TCRdb to about 2019). Study-wide context: The study examined how the T cell repertoire changed over the course of pregnancy in women with multiple sclerosis.

Taken from cysteine to phenylalanine, the CDR3 has 16 residues. Only CDR3 DNA remains: 48 bases, in frame from the first base. The germline V gene (reference sequence) provides CDR1 PRHDT and CDR2 FYEKMQ. At the junction V is shortened by 0 bases and J by 8 bases; bases outside the gene matches: 8. The library came from the immunoSEQ multiplex PCR assay. Imported from immuneACCESS, the table was reduced by TCRdb to in-frame sequences with V and J called. These copies leave out some clones; in studies compared against another copy, an unresolved V gene accounts for under half, and the cause of the remainder is not known. This sample holds more than 55,000 clones; about 90% were observed only once. The top ten hold approximately 6.5% of the sample.

The clonotype was recovered from a female donor in good health, enrolled as a control in a pregnancy study. The sequence links TRBV13 to TRBJ2-3, with 10 bases in between that match TRBD2. This specimen consisted of peripheral blood, obtained in the third trimester of pregnancy. The CDR3 loop reads CASSLGPAGGPFTQYF. The nucleotide sequence reads TGTGCCAGCAGCTTAGGACCAGCGGGGGGGCCATTTACGCAGTATTTT.